One and the same sample provided the 21 T cell receptor beta chains below, sequenced in a study of a mutant IDH1 vaccine in newly diagnosed glioma. Described time point: week 5, during vaccination. Topical imiquimod was applied with each vaccine dose, which held 300 ug of mutant IDH1 20-mer peptide. For these receptors, no antigen is known. Sequencing was performed with immunoSEQ multiplex PCR; in TCRdb, only in-frame clones are kept and a portion is missing. The sample consists of around 38,000 clones, 70% to 85% of them appearing once. Material: PBMCs, obtained from a glioma patient whose treatment included an IDH1 peptide vaccine. The receptors stem from a man in his thirties or forties with glioma.

This sequence joins TRBV7-2 and TRBJ1-1, with D uncertain. Germline CDR1 and CDR2: SGHTA and FQGNSA. V dropped 3 bases and J dropped 10 bases, with 12 bases sitting between them. This CDR3 has 12 amino acids. The CDR3 coding sequence is TGTGCCAGCAGCTTCGAGAAGGTCGGAGCTTTCTTT. It specifies CASSFEKVGAFF.

The chain recombines TRBV15 with TRBJ1-2; maybe TRBD1 (6 bases). V lost 5 bases and J lost 2, with 15 bases in between. The germline V gene has CDR1 LNHNV and CDR2 YYDKDF (reference sequence). This CDR3 spans 15 amino acids. CDR3: CATSHPSTGNYGYTF. CDR3 coding DNA: TGTGCCACCAGCCATCCCTCTACAGGGAACTATGGCTACACCTTC.

The chain carries TRBV10-3 and TRBJ2-7, with a weak D call TRBD1 (5 bases). Germline loops: CDR1 ENHRY, CDR2 SYGVKD. V lost 2 bases and J 0 bases, leaving 11 bases between the germline ends. CDR3 length equals 15 residues. The chain's CDR3 is CAISEVYRISYEQYF. The CDR3 region has the DNA TGTGCCATCAGTGAGGTTTACAGGATCTCCTACGAGCAGTACTTC.

This clone has a single count. This sequence joins TRBV7-3 and TRBJ2-1, with 12 bases lining up with TRBD2. CDR1 and CDR2 from the germline V gene are SGHTA and FQGTGA. The V segment lost 5 bases and the J segment 5 bases; nucleotides outside the gene matches: 1. CDR3 length equals 14 residues. In nucleotides, the CDR3 is TGTGCCAGCAGCACTAGCGGGGGGCACAATGAGCAGTTCTTC. Its protein product is CASSTSGGHNEQFF.

This clone was counted between two and nine times. The V gene is TRBV27, the J gene TRBJ1-5; no reliable D call. The germline V gene has CDR1 MNHEY and CDR2 SMNVEV (reference sequence). Trimming removed 2 bases from V and 5 bases from J, with 7 bases in between. The CDR3 spans 13 residues. The CDR3 region is CASSLVSDQPQHF. The CDR3 DNA reads as TGTGCCAGCAGTTTAGTTTCGGATCAGCCCCAGCATTTT.

J is TRBJ1-2 and V is TRBV5-1; 11 nucleotides agree with TRBD1. There are 13 residues in the CDR3. CDR1 SGHRS and CDR2 YFSETQ come from the germline V gene. V shed 3 bases, J shed 8 bases, and the junction held 3 bases outside the gene matches. The CDR3 reads CASSSGQGGGYTF. In DNA, the CDR3 is TGCGCCAGCAGCTCGGGACAGGGGGGCGGCTACACCTTC.

V and J are TRBV5-4 and TRBJ2-1, with 11 bases matching TRBD2. Germline V CDR1 and CDR2: SGHNT, YYREEE (reference sequence). The CDR3 has 16 residues. Trimming removed 1 base from V and 8 bases from J; junction bases left unmatched: 8. The CDR3 DNA is TGTGCCAGCAGCTTGCCGGGTGGACTAGCGGGCCATGAGCAGTTCTTC. This encodes CASSLPGGLAGHEQFF.

The genes are TRBV6-1 and TRBJ1-1, with D maybe TRBD1 (6 bases). The CDR3 has 14 amino acids. The V end lost 6 bases, the J end lost 8 bases, and 19 bases lay between the germline ends. In germline, CDR1 is MNHNS, CDR2 SASEGT. Written as DNA, the CDR3 is TGTGCCAGCAGGCGGGGGGGCCCCACGGTCGAAGCTTTCTTT. It yields the protein CASRRGGPTVEAFF.

This chain links TRBV9 with TRBJ2-4, with D tentatively TRBD2 (5 bases). V was trimmed by 0 bases and J by 5 bases, leaving 6 bases between them. CDR1 is SGDLS, CDR2 YYNGEE, per germline. CDR3 length: 13 amino acids. In nucleotides, the CDR3 is TGTGCCAGCAGCGTAGGGACTGAAAACATTCAGTACTTC. Its protein product is CASSVGTENIQYF.

CDR3 loop: CASSQTGSGTQYF. The CDR3 nucleotides are TGTGCCAGCAGTCAAACAGGGTCAGGGACCCAGTACTTC. The chain has TRBV7-6 and TRBJ2-5; D might be TRBD1 (6 bases). The CDR3 has 13 amino acids. CDR1 is SGHVS, CDR2 FNYEAQ, per germline. Trimming cost V 6 bases and J 7 bases, with 15 bases left between them.

The chain has TRBV5-1 and TRBJ2-1; D possibly corresponds to TRBD2 (7 bases). V lost 3 bases, J lost 4 bases, and 14 bases lay in between. The CDR3 consists of 15 residues. CDR1 SGHRS and CDR2 YFSETQ come from the germline V gene. CDR3 in DNA: TGCGCCAGCAGCTGGGAGGGGGACGGGTACAATGAGCAGTTCTTC. Encoded protein: CASSWEGDGYNEQFF.

This chain uses TRBV6-1 with TRBJ1-2; D gene uncertain. The CDR3 has 12 residues. The germline V gene encodes CDR1 MNHNS and CDR2 SASEGT. Deletions cut 6 bases from V and 8 bases from J, with 13 bases between. CDR3 sequence reads: CASSLEREGYTF. CDR3 bases: TGTGCCAGCAGCCTGGAGCGTGAGGGCTACACCTTC.

This clone was counted only a few times. The V and J genes are TRBV23-1 and TRBJ1-1; D not resolved. TRBV23-1 is noted as an ORF with a role that remains uncertain. The CDR3 covers 17 residues. V was pared by 4 bases and J by 1 base, with 19 bases between. CDR3 sequence (DNA): TGCGCCAGCAGTCGGTCAGATCGTCCTACTGCGAACACTGAAGCTTTCTTT. This encodes CASSRSDRPTANTEAFF.

The genes are TRBV27 and TRBJ2-7; the match to TRBD2 covers 9 bases. Germline CDR1 reads MNHEY; CDR2 reads SMNVEV (reference sequence). The CDR3 sequence is 14 residues long. Trimming took 5 bases from V and 4 from J; bases not matched to a gene: 6. Here the CDR3 DNA reads TGTGCCAGCAGTCCGACTAGCGGTGTATACGAGCAGTACTTC. Its protein is CASSPTSGVYEQYF.

The chain has TRBV7-8 and TRBJ2-2; no firm D call. Germline CDR1 is SGHVS and CDR2 is FQNEAQ. The CDR3 has 13 residues. Trimming shortened V by 1 base and J by 2 bases, and 2 bases separated the two germline ends. Here the CDR3 reads CASSLENTGELFF. The DNA of the CDR3 is TGTGCCAGCAGCTTAGAAAACACCGGGGAGCTGTTTTTT.

The V call is TRBV5-1, the J call TRBJ1-3; D is perhaps TRBD1 (5 bases). CDR3 length: 16 amino acids. CDR1 SGHRS and CDR2 YFSETQ come from the germline V gene. Trimming removed 6 bases from V and 0 bases from J, with 16 bases in between. The CDR3: CASTHGQGLSGNTIYF. In DNA, the CDR3 is TGCGCCAGCACCCACGGTCAGGGACTCTCTGGAAACACCATATATTTT.

The genes are TRBV30 and TRBJ2-7; D possibly uses TRBD1 or TRBD2 (5 bases each). Germline values: CDR1 GTSNPN, CDR2 SVGIG (reference sequence). CDR3 length: 14 residues. With 4 bases removed from V and 2 bases from J, the gap between germline ends came to 15 bases. This chain's CDR3 is CAWKSAAGPYEQYF. CDR3 bases: TGTGCCTGGAAGTCAGCGGCAGGGCCCTACGAGCAGTACTTC.

This chain connects TRBV5-1 to TRBJ1-1; D unclear. The V and J ends lost 0 bases and 8 bases respectively, with 8 bases between them. CDR3 length: 12 residues. Germline V gene lookup returns CDR1 SGHRS and CDR2 YFSETQ. The CDR3 nucleotides are TGCGCCAGCAGCTTGGGAAGCCGGGAAGCTTTCTTT. Translated, it gives CASSLGSREAFF.

This sequence joins TRBV5-1 and TRBJ2-1, with D unresolved. This CDR3 has 14 residues. The germline V gene encodes CDR1 SGHRS and CDR2 YFSETQ. V was clipped by 0 bases and J by 5 bases, with 9 bases between them. The CDR3 protein is CASSLVLRNNEQFF. The CDR3 DNA reads as TGCGCCAGCAGCTTGGTTTTACGAAACAATGAGCAGTTCTTC. The whole variable domain, remainder taken from reference TRBV5-1 and TRBJ2-1, is KAGVTQTPRYLIKTRGQQVTLSCSPISGHRSVSWYQQTPGQGLQFLFEYFSETQRNKGNFPGRFSGRQFSNSRSEMNVSTLELGDSALYLCASSLVLRNNEQFFGPGTRLTVL.

The chain has TRBV5-1 and TRBJ2-2; TRBD1 matches 9 bases. V trimming: 2 bases; J trimming: 2 bases; junction bases outside the gene matches: 4. Germline V lookup: CDR1 SGHRS, CDR2 YFSETQ. This CDR3 has 16 residues. Here the CDR3 DNA reads TGCGCCAGCAGCTTAGGGACAGGGACTAACACCGGGGAGCTGTTTTTT. Translating it yields CASSLGTGTNTGELFF.

The genes are TRBV29-1 and TRBJ2-2; no clear D gene. In germline, CDR1 is SQVTM, CDR2 ANQGSEA. CDR3 length: 15 residues. V was cut by 0 bases and J by 4 bases, with 12 bases left in between. In nucleotides, the CDR3 is TGCAGCGTTGAAGATCTGGAGATGGGCACCGGGGAGCTGTTTTTT. Translated, it gives CSVEDLEMGTGELFF.